The following is a TCR beta chain sequence with its context. Antigen unknown. This entry is derived from a study of blood T cells in healthy people across ages. Overall study results and limits: Both naive CD4+ cell counts and diversity were greater in long-lived donors than in aged donors. It was held that the diversity estimates obtained from one million T cells were underestimates.

With a J-beta primer mix and a sample-barcoded 5' primer, a second PCR ran about 7 to 11 cycles. TCRdb ran MiXCR on the 5' RACE reads and lists one entry per CDR3 protein. The sample shows 800,000 to 900,000 distinct CDR3 sequences, approximately 65% of them seen only once. The sequenced sample was blood. The sequence was collected from a man aged 25-40 years in good health.

In DNA, the CDR3 is TGTGCCAGCAGTTTTAGCGTTACCGGGGAGCTGTTTTTT. Protein product: CASSFSVTGELFF. The rearrangement links TRBV12-3 or TRBV12-4 to TRBJ2-2; tentative D call: TRBD2 (5 bases). The CDR3 covers 13 residues. V lost 3 bases and J 5 bases, leaving 7 bases between the germline ends.